This T cell receptor beta chain originates from a study of T cell responses to AZD1222 COVID-19 vaccine. Assay: immunoSEQ multiplex PCR; the TCRdb copy retains only in-frame clones and omits some. The sample gives tens of thousands of clones, about 90% of which show up once; 3.5% to 5% is in the top ten. Broader study findings: Clonal diversity was possibly underestimated, and white British individuals and females predominated among donors. Sampling that yielded the repertoires occurred only after the peak T cell response. Baseline serology detected seropositivity in only six AZD1222 recipients.

Germline-derived CDR1 and CDR2 are MNHEY and SVGAGI. Trimming cost V 9 bases and J 10 bases; bases outside gene matches: 11. The CDR3 runs 14 residues. Notes on this clone: Antigen: not known.

The V call is TRBV6-5, the J call TRBJ2-1; 11 nucleotides align to TRBD2. Sequenced here: peripheral blood, sampled on day 0 of MenACWY control vaccination. The TCR comes from an adult in good health. The CDR3 loop is CASSGRAEPIEQFF. In nucleotides, the CDR3 is TGTGCCAGTAGCGGGAGGGCCGAGCCCATAGAGCAGTTCTTC.